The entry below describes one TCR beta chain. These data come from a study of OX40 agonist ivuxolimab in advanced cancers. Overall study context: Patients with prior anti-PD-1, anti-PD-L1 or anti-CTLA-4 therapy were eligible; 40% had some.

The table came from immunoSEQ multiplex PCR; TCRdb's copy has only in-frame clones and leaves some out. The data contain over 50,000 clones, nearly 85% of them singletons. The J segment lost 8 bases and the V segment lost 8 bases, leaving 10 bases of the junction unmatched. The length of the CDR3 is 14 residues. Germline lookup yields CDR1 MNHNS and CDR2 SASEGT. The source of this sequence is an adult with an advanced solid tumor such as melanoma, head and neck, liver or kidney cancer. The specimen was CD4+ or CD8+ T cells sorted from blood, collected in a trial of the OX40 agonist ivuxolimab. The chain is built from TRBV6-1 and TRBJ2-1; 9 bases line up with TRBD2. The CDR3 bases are TGTGCCAGCGGGGTAGGCGGGGGGGCCGATGAGCAGTTCTTC. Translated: CASGVGGGADEQFF.